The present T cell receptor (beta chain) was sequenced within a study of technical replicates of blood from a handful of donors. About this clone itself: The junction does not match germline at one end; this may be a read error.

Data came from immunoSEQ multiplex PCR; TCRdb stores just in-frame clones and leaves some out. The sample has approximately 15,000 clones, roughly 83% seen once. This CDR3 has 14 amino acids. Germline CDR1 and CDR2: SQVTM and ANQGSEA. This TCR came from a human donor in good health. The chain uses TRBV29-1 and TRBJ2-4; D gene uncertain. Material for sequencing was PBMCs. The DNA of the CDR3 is TGCAGCGTTAAAGACCCCGTAGCCAAAAACATTCAGTACTTC. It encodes CSVKDPVAKNIQYF.